This T cell receptor beta chain is drawn from a study of beta chain features in type 1 diabetes. For the study at large: What patients shared with healthy donors was a similar profile of age, gender and cell yields. Study results and limitations: Patients with Type 1 diabetes showed moderately but significantly shorter TCRB CDR3s in all four CD4+ subsets.

CDR3 length equals 15 residues. Germline CDR1 is SSHAT and CDR2 is FNYEAQ (reference sequence). This clone was detected a few times. Its specificity is unknown. The germline gene is not matched at one end of the junction; a read error may be the cause. Expressed TCRB transcripts were sequenced because the isolated RNA had all been reverse transcribed beforehand. Profiling relied on immunoSEQ multiplex PCR, and the TCRdb table lists in-frame clones only, not all of them. The sample lists 160,000 or so clones, 63% occurring once. The sample taken for sequencing was naive CD4+ T cells from blood. This TCR came from a young man with type 1 diabetes. The V and J genes are TRBV7-7 and TRBJ2-5; TRBD1 might be the D (7 bases). CDR3 residues: CASSLTQGTYETQYF. The CDR3 nucleotides read TGTGCTAGCAGCCTGACACAGGGGACTTACGAGACCCAGTACTTC.